This T cell receptor (beta chain) was captured by sequencing in a study of cytomegalovirus exposure and HLA in healthy donors. There are a few counts of this clone. Its antigen is undetermined. 13 Jbeta primers and 60 Vbeta primers were used for the PCR. Method: immunoSEQ multiplex PCR; TCRdb's copy keeps in-frame clones and lacks some. The data hold 120,000 to 150,000 clones, with more than 75% observed a single time. Findings of the study overall: TCR beta sequences reportedly predicted most subjects' HLA-A and HLA-B alleles accurately. A later analysis found common viral pathogens apparently linked to several of the most significant clusters. When analyzed later, the rates of TCR association showed variation by HLA locus, with DRB1 the most and HLA-C the fewest.

The germline CDR1 and CDR2 sequences are MDHEN and SYDVKM. The CDR3 is 12 residues long. V was clipped by 6 bases and J by 4 bases, with 10 bases between them. This TCR was sampled from a man younger than 35 in good health and CMV-seropositive. The chain couples TRBV28 to TRBJ2-7, with a possible D match to TRBD2 (5 bases). The specimen sequenced was PBMCs. CDR3 nucleotide sequence: TGTGCCAGCAGAGGTCGGACTTACGAGCAGTACTTC. It translates to CASRGRTYEQYF.